These 3 T cell receptor beta chains were all obtained from the same sample, sequenced in a study of blood T cell repertoires in COVID-19. The assay was immunoSEQ multiplex PCR, and TCRdb's table has in-frame clones only and misses some. The repertoire consists of some 500,000 clones, with roughly 90% occurring once and the leading ten covering 1.5% to 2%. The sequencing input was PBMCs or T cells enriched from blood (not recorded which). These receptor sequences come from a woman in her thirties or forties who had recovered from COVID-19.

The J gene is TRBJ2-1, the V gene TRBV5-8, with TRBD2 matching 11 bases. The ends lost 1 base at V and 3 bases at J; junction bases unmatched: 6. CDR3 length: 17 residues. The germline CDR1 and CDR2 sequences are SGHTS and YDEGEE. CDR3 in amino acids: CASSLPPGTSGYNEQFF. The CDR3, as DNA: TGTGCCAGCAGCTTGCCCCCCGGGACTAGCGGCTACAATGAGCAGTTCTTC.

The table lists this clone with a count of one. In DNA form, the CDR3 reads TGTGCCAGTAGTAGGAGGGATCCGGACACCGGGGAGCTGTTTTTT. This sequence encodes CASSRRDPDTGELFF. The V call is TRBV19, the J call TRBJ2-2; the D gene is possibly TRBD2 (6 bases). Trimming removed 4 bases from V and 3 bases from J, with 12 bases in between. CDR1 is LNHDA and CDR2 is SQIVND in the germline V gene (reference sequence). The CDR3 is 15 residues long.

This sequence joins TRBV5-1 and TRBJ2-1; TRBD2 aligns across 9 bases. CDR3 length: 16 amino acids. Trimming took 4 bases from V and 7 from J; bases not matched to a gene: 12. Germline V lookup: CDR1 SGHRS, CDR2 YFSETQ. The CDR3 nucleotides are TGCGCCAGCAGCCGGGAGGCTAGCGGGATTGGAAATGAGCAGTTCTTC. It yields the protein CASSREASGIGNEQFF.